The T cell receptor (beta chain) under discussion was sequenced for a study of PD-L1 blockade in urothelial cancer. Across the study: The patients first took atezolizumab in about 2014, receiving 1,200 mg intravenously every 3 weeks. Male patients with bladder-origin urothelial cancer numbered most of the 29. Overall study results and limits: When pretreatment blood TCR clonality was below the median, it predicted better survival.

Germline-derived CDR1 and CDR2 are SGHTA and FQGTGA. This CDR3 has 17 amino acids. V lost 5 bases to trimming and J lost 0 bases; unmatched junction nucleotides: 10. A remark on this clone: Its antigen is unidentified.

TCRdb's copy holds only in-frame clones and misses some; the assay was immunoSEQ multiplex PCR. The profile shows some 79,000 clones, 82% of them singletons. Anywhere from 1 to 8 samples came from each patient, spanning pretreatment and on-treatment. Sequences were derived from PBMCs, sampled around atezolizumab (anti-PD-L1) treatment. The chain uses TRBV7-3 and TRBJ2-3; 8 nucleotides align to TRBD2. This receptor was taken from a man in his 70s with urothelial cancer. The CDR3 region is CASSDLSGTRSTDTQYF. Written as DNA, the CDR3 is TGTGCCAGCAGCGACCTGTCTGGGACTAGAAGCACAGATACGCAGTATTTT.